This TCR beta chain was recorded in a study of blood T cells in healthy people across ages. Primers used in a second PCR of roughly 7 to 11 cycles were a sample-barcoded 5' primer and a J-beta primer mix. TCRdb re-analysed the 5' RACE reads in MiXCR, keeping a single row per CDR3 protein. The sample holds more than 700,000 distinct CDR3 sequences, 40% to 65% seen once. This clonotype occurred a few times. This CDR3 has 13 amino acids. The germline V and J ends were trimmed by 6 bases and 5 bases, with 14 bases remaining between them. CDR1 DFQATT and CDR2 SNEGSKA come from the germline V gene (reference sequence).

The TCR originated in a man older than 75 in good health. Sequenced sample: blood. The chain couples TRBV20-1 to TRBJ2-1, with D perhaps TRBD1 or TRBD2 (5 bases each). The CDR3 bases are TGCAGTGCCCCGGGACGGAGGAACAATGAGCAGTTCTTC. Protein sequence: CSAPGRRNNEQFF.